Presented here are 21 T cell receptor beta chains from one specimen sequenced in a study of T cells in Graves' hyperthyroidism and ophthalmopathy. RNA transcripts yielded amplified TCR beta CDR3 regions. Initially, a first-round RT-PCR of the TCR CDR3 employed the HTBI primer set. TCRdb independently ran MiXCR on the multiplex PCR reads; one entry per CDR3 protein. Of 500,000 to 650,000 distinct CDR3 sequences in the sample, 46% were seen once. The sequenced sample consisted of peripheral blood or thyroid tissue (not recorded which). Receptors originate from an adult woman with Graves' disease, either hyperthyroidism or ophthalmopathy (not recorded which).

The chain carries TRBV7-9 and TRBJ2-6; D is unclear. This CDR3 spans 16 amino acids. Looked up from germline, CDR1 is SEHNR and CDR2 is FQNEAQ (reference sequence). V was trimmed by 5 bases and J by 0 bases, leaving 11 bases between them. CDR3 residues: CASSQAKTSGANVLTF. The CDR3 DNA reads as TGTGCCAGCAGCCAAGCCAAGACCTCTGGGGCCAACGTCCTGACTTTC.

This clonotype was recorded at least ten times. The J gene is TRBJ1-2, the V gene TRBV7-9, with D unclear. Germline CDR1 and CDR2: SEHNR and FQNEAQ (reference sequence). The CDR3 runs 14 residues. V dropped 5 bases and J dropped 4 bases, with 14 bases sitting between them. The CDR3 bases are TGTGCCAGCAGCATCCCCGGACTGCGCTATGGCTACACCTTC. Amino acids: CASSIPGLRYGYTF.

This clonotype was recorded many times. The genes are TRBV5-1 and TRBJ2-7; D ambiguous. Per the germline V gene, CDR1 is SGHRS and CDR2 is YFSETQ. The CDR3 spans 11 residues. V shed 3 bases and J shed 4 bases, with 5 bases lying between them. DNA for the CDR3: TGCGCCAGCAGCTACGAATACGAGCAGTACTTC. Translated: CASSYEYEQYF.

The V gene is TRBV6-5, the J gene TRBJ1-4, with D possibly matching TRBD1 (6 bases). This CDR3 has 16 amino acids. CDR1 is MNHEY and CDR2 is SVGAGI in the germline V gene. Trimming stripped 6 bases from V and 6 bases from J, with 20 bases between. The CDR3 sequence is CASRPLRTVQDEKLFF. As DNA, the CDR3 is TGTGCCAGCAGGCCCCTCAGGACAGTGCAGGATGAAAAACTGTTTTTT.

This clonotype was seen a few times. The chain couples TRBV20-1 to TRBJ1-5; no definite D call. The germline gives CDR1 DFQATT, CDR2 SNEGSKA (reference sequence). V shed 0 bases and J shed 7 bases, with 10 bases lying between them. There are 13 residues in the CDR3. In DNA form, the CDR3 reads TGCAGTGCTAGAGAGGGGTCCGGCCAGCCCCAGCATTTT. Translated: CSAREGSGQPQHF.

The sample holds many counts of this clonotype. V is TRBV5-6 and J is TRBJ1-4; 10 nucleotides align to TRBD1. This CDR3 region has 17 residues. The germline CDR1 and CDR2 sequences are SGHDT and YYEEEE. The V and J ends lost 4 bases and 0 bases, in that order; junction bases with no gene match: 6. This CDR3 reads CASSGGQGQATNEKLFF. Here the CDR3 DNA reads TGTGCCAGCAGCGGGGGACAGGGGCAAGCAACTAATGAAAAACTGTTTTTT. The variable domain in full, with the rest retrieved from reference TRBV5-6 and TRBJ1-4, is DAGVTQSPTHLIKTRGQQVTLRCSPKSGHDTVSWYQQALGQGPQFIFQYYEEEERQRGNFPDRFSGHQFPNYSSELNVNALLLGDSALYLCASSGGQGQATNEKLFFGSGTQLSVL.

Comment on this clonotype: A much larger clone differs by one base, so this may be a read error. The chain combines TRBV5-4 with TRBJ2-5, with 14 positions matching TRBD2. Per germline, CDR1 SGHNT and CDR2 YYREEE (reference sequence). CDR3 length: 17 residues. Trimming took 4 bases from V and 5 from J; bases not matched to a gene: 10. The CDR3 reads CASSGGGLAGVRETQYF. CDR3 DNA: TGTGCCAGCAGCGGAGGGGGACTAGCGGGAGTGAGGGAGACCCAGTACTTC. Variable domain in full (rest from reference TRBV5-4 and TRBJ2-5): ETGVTQSPTHLIKTRGQQVTLRCSSQSGHNTVSWYQQALGQGPQFIFQYYREEENGRGNFPPRFSGLQFPNYSSELNVNALELDDSALYLCASSGGGLAGVRETQYFGPGTRLLVL.

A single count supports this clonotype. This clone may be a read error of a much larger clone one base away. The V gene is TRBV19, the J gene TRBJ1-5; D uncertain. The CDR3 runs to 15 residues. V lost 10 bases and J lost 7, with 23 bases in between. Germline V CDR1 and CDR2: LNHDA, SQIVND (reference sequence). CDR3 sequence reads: CANSLARRLKQPQHF. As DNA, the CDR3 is TGTGCCAACAGTTTAGCGCGGAGGCTAAAACAGCCCCAGCATTTT. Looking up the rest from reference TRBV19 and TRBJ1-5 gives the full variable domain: DGGITQSPKYLFRKEGQNVTLSCEQNLNHDAMYWYRQDPGQGLRLIYYSQIVNDFQKGDIAEGYSVSREKKESFPLTVTSAQKNPTAFYLCANSLARRLKQPQHFGDGTRLSIL.

The CDR3 spells CSAVAANEKLFF. The CDR3 DNA follows: TGCAGCGCTGTGGCGGCTAATGAAAAACTGTTTTTT. The chain has TRBV29-1 and TRBJ1-4; D is undetermined. The germline CDR1 and CDR2 sequences are SQVTM and ANQGSEA. This CDR3 has 12 residues. Trimming shortened V by 7 bases and J by 3 bases, and 9 bases separated the two germline ends.

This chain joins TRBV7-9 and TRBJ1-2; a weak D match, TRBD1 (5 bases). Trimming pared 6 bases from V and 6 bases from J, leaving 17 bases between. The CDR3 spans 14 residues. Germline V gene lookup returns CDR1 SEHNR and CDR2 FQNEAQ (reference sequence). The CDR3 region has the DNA TGTGCCAGCAGTTCCAGCGGGGGAAGAAATGGCTACACCTTC. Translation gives CASSSSGGRNGYTF.

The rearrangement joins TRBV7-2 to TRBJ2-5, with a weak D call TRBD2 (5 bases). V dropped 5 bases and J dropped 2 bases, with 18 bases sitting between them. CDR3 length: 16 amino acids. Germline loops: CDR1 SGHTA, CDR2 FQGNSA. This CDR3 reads CASSPTWASRQETQYF. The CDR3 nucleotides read TGTGCCAGCAGCCCCACTTGGGCTAGCCGACAAGAGACCCAGTACTTC.

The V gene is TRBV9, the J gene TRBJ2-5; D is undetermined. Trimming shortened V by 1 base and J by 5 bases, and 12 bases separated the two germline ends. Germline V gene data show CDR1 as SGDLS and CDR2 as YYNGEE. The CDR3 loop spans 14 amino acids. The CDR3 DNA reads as TGTGCCAGCAGCGTATTGTCGGAGTCGGAGACCCAGTACTTC. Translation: CASSVLSESETQYF. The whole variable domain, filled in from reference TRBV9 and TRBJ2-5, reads DSGVTQTPKHLITATGQRVTLRCSPRSGDLSVYWYQQSLDQGLQFLIQYYNGEERAKGNILERFSAQQFPDLHSELNLSSLELGDSALYFCASSVLSESETQYFGPGTRLLVL.

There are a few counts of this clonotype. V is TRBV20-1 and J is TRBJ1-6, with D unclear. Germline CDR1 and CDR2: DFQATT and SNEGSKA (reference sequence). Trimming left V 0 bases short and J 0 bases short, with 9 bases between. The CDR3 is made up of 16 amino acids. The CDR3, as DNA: TGCAGTGCTAGAGATCGGATGAGCTCCTATAATTCACCCCTCCACTTT. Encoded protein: CSARDRMSSYNSPLHF.

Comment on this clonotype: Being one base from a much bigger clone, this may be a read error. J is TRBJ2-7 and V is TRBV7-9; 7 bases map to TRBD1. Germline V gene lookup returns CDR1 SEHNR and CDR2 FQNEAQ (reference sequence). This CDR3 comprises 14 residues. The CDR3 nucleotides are TGTGCCAGCAGCCCCGGACAGGCGATCTACGGGCAGTACTTC. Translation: CASSPGQAIYGQYF. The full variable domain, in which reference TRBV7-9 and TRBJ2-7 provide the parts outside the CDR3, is DTGVSQNPRHKITKRGQNVTFRCDPISEHNRLYWYRQTLGQGPEFLTYFQNEAQLEKSRLLSDRFSAERPKGSFSTLEIQRTEQGDSAMYLCASSPGQAIYGQYFGPGTRLTVT.

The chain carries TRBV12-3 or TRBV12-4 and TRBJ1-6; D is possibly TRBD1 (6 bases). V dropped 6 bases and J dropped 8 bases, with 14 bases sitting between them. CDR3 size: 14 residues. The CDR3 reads CASSPGGEYSPLHF. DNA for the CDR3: TGTGCCAGCAGCCCCGGGGGCGAATATTCACCCCTCCACTTT.

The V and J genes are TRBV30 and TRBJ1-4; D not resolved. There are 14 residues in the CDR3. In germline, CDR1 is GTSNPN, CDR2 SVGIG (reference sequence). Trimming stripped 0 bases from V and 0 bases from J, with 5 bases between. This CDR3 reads CAWSVPATNEKLFF. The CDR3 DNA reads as TGTGCCTGGAGTGTACCGGCAACTAATGAAAAACTGTTTTTT. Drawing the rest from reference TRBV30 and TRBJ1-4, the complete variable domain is SQTIHQWPATLVQPVGSPLSLECTVEGTSNPNLYWYRQAAGRGLQLLFYSVGIGQISSEVPQNLSASRPQDRQFILSSKKLLLSDSGFYLCAWSVPATNEKLFFGSGTQLSVL.

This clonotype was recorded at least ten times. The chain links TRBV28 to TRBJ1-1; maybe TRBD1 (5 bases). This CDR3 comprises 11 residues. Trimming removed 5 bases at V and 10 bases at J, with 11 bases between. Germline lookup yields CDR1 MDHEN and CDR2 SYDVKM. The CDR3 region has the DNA TGTGCCAGCAGTCTCCGGGACCGAGCTTTCTTT. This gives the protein CASSLRDRAFF. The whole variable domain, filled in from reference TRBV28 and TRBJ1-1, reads DVKVTQSSRYLVKRTGEKVFLECVQDMDHENMFWYRQDPGLGLRLIYFSYDVKMKEKGDIPEGYSVSREKKERFSLILESASTNQTSMYLCASSLRDRAFFGQGTRLTVV.

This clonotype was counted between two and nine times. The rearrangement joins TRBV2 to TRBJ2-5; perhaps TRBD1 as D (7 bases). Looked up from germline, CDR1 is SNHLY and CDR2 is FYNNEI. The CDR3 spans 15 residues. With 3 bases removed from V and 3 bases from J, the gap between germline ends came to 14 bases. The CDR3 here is CASSDYQGGKETQYF. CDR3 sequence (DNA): TGTGCCAGCAGTGACTACCAGGGGGGCAAAGAGACCCAGTACTTC.

CDR3 protein: CSARGWGQGYGYTF. Written as DNA, the CDR3 is TGCAGTGCTAGAGGCTGGGGACAGGGCTATGGCTACACCTTC. The chain has TRBV20-1 and TRBJ1-2, with 9 bases aligning to TRBD1. This CDR3 contains 14 residues. Germline assignment: CDR1 DFQATT and CDR2 SNEGSKA (reference sequence). V lost 1 base, J lost 4 bases, and 4 bases stayed unmatched.

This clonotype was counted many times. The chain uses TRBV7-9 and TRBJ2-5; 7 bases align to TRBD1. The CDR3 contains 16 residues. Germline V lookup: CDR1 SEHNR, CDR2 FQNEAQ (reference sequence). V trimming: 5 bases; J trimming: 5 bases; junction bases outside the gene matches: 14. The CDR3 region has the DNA TGTGCCAGCAGCGCAGATTGGGTTACAGGGGACGAGACCCAGTACTTC. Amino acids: CASSADWVTGDETQYF.

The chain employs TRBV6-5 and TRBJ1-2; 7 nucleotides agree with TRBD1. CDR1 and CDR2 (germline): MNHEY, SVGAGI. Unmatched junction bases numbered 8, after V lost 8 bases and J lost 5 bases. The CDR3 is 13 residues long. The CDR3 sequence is CASRQGQIYGYTF. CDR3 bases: TGTGCCAGCCGACAGGGACAGATTTATGGCTACACCTTC.